Following are 16 T cell receptor beta chains from one sample sequenced in a study of shared clonotypes between healthy human individuals. Assay used: immunoSEQ multiplex PCR; TCRdb lists only in-frame clones, some missing. The top ten hold about 1.4% of the sample, which has about 1 million clones, about 76% seen once. Sequenced input: memory CD4+ T cells sorted from blood. Subset reported: CD45RA-negative fraction. These receptors were collected from a young man in good health.

In this sample, this clone turned up a few times. The chain has TRBV7-6 and TRBJ2-5; D is unresolved. V gave up 3 bases and J gave up 2 bases, with 7 bases separating them. CDR3 length equals 13 residues. The germline V gene has CDR1 SGHVS and CDR2 FNYEAQ. In nucleotides, the CDR3 is TGTGCCAGCAGCTTCTCTAGACAAGAGACCCAGTACTTC. Translation: CASSFSRQETQYF.

A single count supports this clone. The chain links TRBV6-6 to TRBJ2-7; D is perhaps TRBD1 (5 bases). The CDR3 is 14 residues long. Germline V gene data show CDR1 as MNHNY and CDR2 as SVGAGI (reference sequence). V was cut by 5 bases and J by 7 bases, with 18 bases left in between. CDR3: CASSPRGLRVEQYF. CDR3 bases: TGTGCCAGCAGTCCCCGTGGCCTCAGGGTTGAGCAGTACTTC.

There are a few counts of this clone. V usage is TRBV28 and J usage is TRBJ2-7; D uncertain. The ends were cut back, 9 bases at V and 1 base at J, with 10 bases in the middle. The CDR3 contains 12 residues. CDR1 MDHEN and CDR2 SYDVKM come from the germline V gene. CDR3 loop: CASHGPSYEQYF. The DNA of the CDR3 is TGTGCCAGTCACGGGCCGTCCTACGAGCAGTACTTC. Using reference TRBV28 and TRBJ2-7 for the parts outside the CDR3, the full variable domain is DVKVTQSSRYLVKRTGEKVFLECVQDMDHENMFWYRQDPGLGLRLIYFSYDVKMKEKGDIPEGYSVSREKKERFSLILESASTNQTSMYLCASHGPSYEQYFGPGTRLTVT.

V gene TRBV6-1 combines with J gene TRBJ2-5, with D possibly being TRBD2 (6 bases). The germline gives CDR1 MNHNS, CDR2 SASEGT. Trimming left V 4 bases short and J 6 bases short, with 15 bases between. The CDR3 runs 14 residues. The CDR3 nucleotides read TGTGCCAGCAGTGCTCGGGAGAGGCAACAGACCCAGTACTTC. It encodes CASSARERQQTQYF.

The CDR3 bases are TGTGCCAGTAGTATAGACAGTGGCAATCAGCCCCAGCATTTT. Translation: CASSIDSGNQPQHF. The chain has TRBV19 and TRBJ1-5; no definite D call. Germline CDR1 and CDR2: LNHDA and SQIVND (reference sequence). Between the trimmed V and J ends, which lost 0 bases and 2 bases, there was a span of 5 bases. The CDR3 has 14 residues.

This sequence joins TRBV27 and TRBJ2-1, with D perhaps TRBD2 (5 bases). The CDR3 has 16 amino acids. With 8 bases removed from V and 1 base from J, the gap between germline ends came to 18 bases. CDR1 and CDR2 from the germline V gene are MNHEY and SMNVEV (reference sequence). The DNA for the CDR3 is TGTGCCAGCCGGTATATCGCACTAGAATCCTACAATGAGCAGTTCTTC. Amino acid sequence: CASRYIALESYNEQFF.

The genes are TRBV5-1 and TRBJ2-5, with TRBD2 matching 7 bases. The junction had 10 bases not matched to a gene; V was cut back by 0 bases and J by 5 bases. Germline V lookup: CDR1 SGHRS, CDR2 YFSETQ. The CDR3 runs 16 residues. The CDR3 loop reads CASSLGSGVHSETQYF. For the CDR3, the DNA is TGCGCCAGCAGCTTGGGAAGCGGGGTGCACTCGGAGACCCAGTACTTC.

V gene TRBV5-1 combines with J gene TRBJ2-1; D is undetermined. The ends were cut back, 4 bases at V and 9 bases at J, with 20 bases in the middle. The V gene's germline CDR1 is SGHRS and CDR2 YFSETQ. The CDR3 runs to 15 residues. The CDR3 sequence: CASSPGATLKFEQFF. The CDR3 region has the DNA TGCGCCAGCAGCCCAGGAGCGACCCTCAAATTTGAGCAGTTCTTC.

This chain links TRBV5-4 with TRBJ2-3; the match to TRBD1 covers 7 bases. Germline CDR1 is SGHNT and CDR2 is YYREEE (reference sequence). This CDR3 spans 16 amino acids. Trimming removed 4 bases from V and 2 bases from J; junction bases left unmatched: 10. The CDR3 is CASSEGTVVSTDTQYF. The CDR3 nucleotides are TGTGCCAGCAGCGAGGGGACAGTCGTATCCACAGATACGCAGTATTTT. The full variable domain, completed using reference TRBV5-4 and TRBJ2-3, is ETGVTQSPTHLIKTRGQQVTLRCSSQSGHNTVSWYQQALGQGPQFIFQYYREEENGRGNFPPRFSGLQFPNYSSELNVNALELDDSALYLCASSEGTVVSTDTQYFGPGTRLTVL.

The chain employs TRBV6-6 and TRBJ2-5, with 12 bases identical to TRBD2. CDR1 is MNHNY, CDR2 SVGAGI, per germline (reference sequence). V shed 8 bases and J 2 bases; nucleotides not matched to a gene: 0. The CDR3 spans 13 residues. CDR3 residues: CASGLAGQETQYF. DNA of the CDR3: TGTGCCAGCGGACTAGCGGGGCAAGAGACCCAGTACTTC.

CDR3 sequence: CASSVIDREGSGYTF. The CDR3 DNA is TGTGCCAGCAGCGTGATTGACAGGGAAGGAAGTGGCTACACCTTC. The chain links TRBV9 to TRBJ1-2; 7 bases are shared with TRBD1. Germline trimming cut 2 bases from V and 7 bases from J; bases unmatched to any gene: 11. The V gene's germline CDR1 is SGDLS and CDR2 YYNGEE. The CDR3 extends over 15 amino acids.

V usage is TRBV29-1 and J usage is TRBJ2-5; D is unclear. V was clipped by 4 bases and J by 6 bases, with 15 bases between them. Germline V lookup: CDR1 SQVTM, CDR2 ANQGSEA. The CDR3 is 13 amino acids. The CDR3 spells CSVGAQGEKTQYF. The CDR3 DNA reads as TGCAGCGTTGGGGCCCAAGGAGAGAAGACCCAGTACTTC.

This sequence joins TRBV10-1 and TRBJ1-6; 11 nucleotides line up with TRBD1. Germline V gene data show CDR1 as WNHNN and CDR2 as SYGVQD (reference sequence). This CDR3 region has 14 residues. V trimming: 7 bases; J trimming: 6 bases; junction bases outside the gene matches: 2. The CDR3 bases are TGCGCCAGCAAGGGACAGGGGGTTAATTCACCCCTCCACTTT. It specifies CASKGQGVNSPLHF.

The rearrangement uses TRBV28 and TRBJ1-2; D gene unclear. This CDR3 has 12 residues. Trimming pared 4 bases from V and 1 base from J, leaving 4 bases between. Germline CDR1 is MDHEN and CDR2 is SYDVKM. The CDR3 here is CASSSYNYGYTF. The CDR3 region has the DNA TGTGCCAGCAGTTCCTATAACTATGGCTACACCTTC.

In regard to this clone: At the DNA level, this CDR3 is encoded by other sequences in the same sample as well. The chain couples TRBV30 to TRBJ2-3, with D tentatively TRBD2 (5 bases). Deletions cut 0 bases from V and 1 base from J, with 5 bases between. CDR3 size: 13 residues. CDR1 and CDR2 from the germline V gene are GTSNPN and SVGIG (reference sequence). CDR3 DNA sequence: TGTGCCTGGAGTGTGGGAGGCACAGATACGCAGTATTTT. It codes for CAWSVGGTDTQYF.

The chain links TRBV7-2 to TRBJ2-7; weak D call: TRBD2 (6 bases). V was cut by 4 bases and J by 6 bases, with 19 bases left in between. CDR3 length equals 15 residues. From germline, CDR1 is SGHTA and CDR2 FQGNSA. CDR3 region: CASSSSGYGSGEQYF. CDR3 nucleotides: TGTGCCAGCAGCTCGAGCGGGTATGGGTCCGGCGAGCAGTACTTC.